One and the same sample provided the 5 T cell receptor beta chains below, sequenced in a study of control samples from healthy donors and cancer patients. TCRdb's copy holds only in-frame clones and misses some; the assay was immunoSEQ multiplex PCR. The data contain roughly 88,000 clones, over 80% of them singletons. Sequenced material: blood. The receptor set was obtained from a man aged 30 to 39 in good health.

This clone was detected a few times. V usage is TRBV28 and J usage is TRBJ2-7, with unresolved D. The V end was cut by 1 base, the J end by 3 bases, with 10 bases between. The germline gives CDR1 MDHEN, CDR2 SYDVKM. The CDR3 loop spans 14 amino acids. CDR3 residues: CASSLLGVDYEQYF. In nucleotides, the CDR3 is TGTGCCAGCAGTTTATTAGGCGTAGACTACGAGCAGTACTTC.

The gene calls are TRBV19 and TRBJ2-4; D is uncertain. Trimming removed 3 bases at V and 0 bases at J, with 6 bases between. This CDR3 region has 14 residues. CDR1 and CDR2 from the germline V gene are LNHDA and SQIVND (reference sequence). The CDR3 here is CASSIDLAKNIQYF. CDR3 DNA sequence: TGTGCCAGTAGTATCGATTTAGCCAAAAACATTCAGTACTTC.

This chain uses TRBV5-4 with TRBJ2-7, with TRBD2 as a possible D gene (5 bases). This CDR3 comprises 14 residues. V was clipped by 0 bases and J by 3 bases, with 10 bases between them. CDR1 and CDR2 (germline): SGHNT, YYREEE (reference sequence). CDR3 sequence reads: CASSLGESNYEQYF. Here the CDR3 DNA reads TGTGCCAGCAGCTTGGGGGAGTCCAACTACGAGCAGTACTTC. The variable domain in full, completed from reference TRBV5-4 and TRBJ2-7, reads ETGVTQSPTHLIKTRGQQVTLRCSSQSGHNTVSWYQQALGQGPQFIFQYYREEENGRGNFPPRFSGLQFPNYSSELNVNALELDDSALYLCASSLGESNYEQYFGPGTRLTVT.

J is TRBJ1-2 and V is TRBV28, with D hard to call. Germline-derived CDR1 and CDR2 are MDHEN and SYDVKM. V gave up 3 bases and J gave up 7 bases, with 9 bases separating them. The CDR3 consists of 12 residues. CDR3 nucleotide sequence: TGTGCCAGCAGTTTTAGGACTGGTGGCTACACCTTC. As protein: CASSFRTGGYTF.

This rearrangement joins TRBV3-1 (or the pseudogene TRBV3-2) to TRBJ1-1; 9 positions match TRBD1. In germline, CDR1 is LGHDT, CDR2 YNNKEL (reference sequence). The CDR3 consists of 16 residues. The ends lost 0 bases at V and 1 base at J; junction bases unmatched: 3. CDR3 in amino acids: CASSQDTGGWNTEAFF. The CDR3 nucleotides are TGTGCCAGCAGCCAAGATACAGGGGGCTGGAACACTGAAGCTTTCTTT.